The source of this TCR beta chain is a study of shared clonotypes between healthy human individuals. Overall study results and limits: Naive subsets usually exceeded memory subsets in estimated richness. The donor pool, a small one, limited the genetic and exposure-history diversity represented.

Profiled with immunoSEQ multiplex PCR; TCRdb holds only in-frame clones, not every one. The table includes a few million clones, under 97% detected once. This CDR3 contains 13 residues. Trimming cost V 0 bases and J 6 bases, with 6 bases left between them. Germline assignment: CDR1 SGHNT and CDR2 YYREEE (reference sequence). A word on this clone: What it recognizes is unknown.

The chain couples TRBV5-4 to TRBJ2-2; no firm D call. The origin of this receptor is a man in his late teens or twenties in good health. The sample was naive CD4+ T cells sorted from blood. Subset given: CD45RA+ positively selected. The CDR3 spells CASSLDWSGELFF. The CDR3 DNA is TGTGCCAGCAGCTTGGACTGGTCCGGGGAGCTGTTTTTT.